Below are 24 T cell receptor beta chains sequenced from a single sample in a study of Graves' ophthalmopathy and Graves' hyperthyroidism. Amplification targeted the TCR beta CDR3 regions, with RNA transcripts as the source material. HTBI primers served in a first-round RT-PCR, which a second-round multiplex PCR followed. MiXCR was run by TCRdb on the multiplex PCR reads, yielding one entry per CDR3 protein. The data contain about 380,000 distinct CDR3 sequences, approximately 15% of them singletons. Sequenced input: peripheral blood. The receptors were gathered from a woman aged 18 to 35 with stable Graves' hyperthyroidism.

V usage is TRBV12-3 or TRBV12-4 and J usage is TRBJ2-2; D might be TRBD2 (6 bases). This CDR3 contains 17 residues. Trimming removed 4 bases from V and 1 base from J, with 16 bases in between. The CDR3 DNA reads TGTGCCAGCAGTTCCGCTTGGCTAGCGAGGAACACCGGGGAGCTGTTTTTT. Translating gives CASSSAWLARNTGELFF.

This clonotype was picked up many times. The gene calls are TRBV6-2 or TRBV6-3 and TRBJ2-2; 9 bases line up with TRBD1. Germline V gene sequence: CDR1 MNHEY, CDR2 SVGEGT. The CDR3 extends over 14 amino acids. Trimming cost V 6 bases and J 5 bases; bases outside gene matches: 4. CDR3 amino acids: CASRPGQGTGELFF. The DNA for the CDR3 is TGTGCCAGCAGACCAGGACAGGGGACCGGGGAGCTGTTTTTT.

This clonotype was counted many times. The gene calls are TRBV27 and TRBJ1-6; D may be TRBD1 (5 bases). V was clipped by 5 bases and J by 8 bases, with 13 bases between them. CDR3 length: 14 amino acids. The V gene's germline CDR1 is MNHEY and CDR2 SMNVEV (reference sequence). CDR3 nucleotides: TGTGCCAGCAGTGGCCTCAGGGTAGATTCACCCCTCCACTTT. This translates into CASSGLRVDSPLHF.

This clonotype was seen at least ten times. The junction departs from germline at one end; a sequencing error may be responsible. This rearrangement joins TRBV9 to TRBJ1-5, with D unclear. Germline V gene lookup returns CDR1 SGDLS and CDR2 YYNGEE. The CDR3 has 15 amino acids. Here the CDR3 reads CASSQDGYSDQPQHF. Written as DNA, the CDR3 is TGTGCCAGCAGCCAAGACGGTTATAGCGATCAGCCCCAGCATTTT.

V and J are TRBV6-4 and TRBJ2-7, with D unclear. Germline CDR1 is MRHNA and CDR2 is SNTAGT. CDR3 size: 12 residues. Trimming removed 5 bases at V and 6 bases at J, with 11 bases between. CDR3 residues: CASSYWLGEQYF. Written as DNA, the CDR3 is TGTGCCAGCAGTTACTGGCTGGGCGAGCAGTACTTC.

This clonotype was picked up many times. The rearrangement joins TRBV20-1 to TRBJ1-5; no definite D call. The CDR3 runs 13 residues. The V gene lost 3 bases and the J gene lost 5 bases, with 11 bases spanning the gap. CDR1 and CDR2 (germline): DFQATT, SNEGSKA (reference sequence). Written as DNA, the CDR3 is TGCAGTGCTAGGACAAAATGGGATCAGCCCCAGCATTTT. Amino acid sequence: CSARTKWDQPQHF.

This clonotype was seen at least ten times. The chain has TRBV7-8 and TRBJ2-5, with 9 bases fitting TRBD2. CDR3 length equals 15 residues. Trimming took 1 base from V and 5 from J; bases not matched to a gene: 5. Germline V gene lookup returns CDR1 SGHVS and CDR2 FQNEAQ. CDR3 sequence reads: CASSLGRGGLETQYF. CDR3 DNA: TGTGCCAGCAGCTTAGGGCGGGGGGGCCTGGAGACCCAGTACTTC.

V is TRBV27 and J is TRBJ1-5, with D perhaps matching TRBD1 (5 bases). The V end was cut by 10 bases, the J end by 1 base, with 14 bases between. This CDR3 contains 14 residues. CDR1 is MNHEY, CDR2 SMNVEV, per germline (reference sequence). The CDR3 DNA is TGTGCCACCTGGGGGGGGGAGAGCAATCAGCCCCAGCATTTT. Protein product: CATWGGESNQPQHF.

This clonotype was counted many times. V usage is TRBV12-3 or TRBV12-4 and J usage is TRBJ1-6; D might be TRBD1 (6 bases). V was shortened by 1 base and J by 9 bases, with 10 bases between the two germline ends. CDR3 length equals 14 residues. The chain's CDR3 is CASSLDRDGSPLHF. In DNA form, the CDR3 reads TGTGCCAGCAGTTTAGACAGGGACGGTTCACCCCTCCACTTT.

The rearrangement joins TRBV19 to TRBJ2-5, with D tentatively TRBD2 (5 bases). In germline, CDR1 is LNHDA, CDR2 SQIVND (reference sequence). The CDR3 is made up of 15 amino acids. The V end was cut by 4 bases, the J end by 2 bases, with 14 bases between. The CDR3 spells CASSTSPGTQETQYF. The DNA for the CDR3 is TGTGCCAGTAGTACTTCACCGGGAACGCAAGAGACCCAGTACTTC.

CDR3 in amino acids: CASSYGQTQETQYF. The CDR3 DNA sequence: TGTGCCAGCAGCTACGGTCAGACGCAAGAGACCCAGTACTTC. The chain links TRBV6-2 or TRBV6-3 to TRBJ2-5; D remains ambiguous. This CDR3 comprises 14 residues. Per germline, CDR1 MNHEY and CDR2 SVGEGT. V was pared by 6 bases and J by 2 bases, with 13 bases between.

This clonotype was observed at least ten times. The chain couples TRBV6-5 to TRBJ1-1; D remains unclear. Trimming removed 2 bases from V and 3 bases from J, with 4 bases in between. The V gene's germline CDR1 is MNHEY and CDR2 SVGAGI. CDR3 size: 12 residues. The CDR3 DNA reads as TGTGCCAGCAGTTACCTGGACACTGAAGCTTTCTTT. It yields the protein CASSYLDTEAFF.

This clonotype came up once. This chain connects TRBV7-8 to TRBJ1-5; 8 nucleotides match TRBD1. V dropped 5 bases and J dropped 0; count of bases not matched to a gene: 3. Per the germline V gene, CDR1 is SGHVS and CDR2 is FQNEAQ. This CDR3 spans 15 amino acids. CDR3 protein: CASSGQGNSNQPQHF. CDR3 sequence (DNA): TGTGCCAGCAGCGGACAGGGCAATAGCAATCAGCCCCAGCATTTT.

This clonotype was counted many times. The chain is built from TRBV12-3 or TRBV12-4 and TRBJ1-1, with 8 bases lining up with TRBD1. With 3 bases clipped from V and 3 bases from J, the junction kept 3 bases outside the gene matches. The CDR3 has 14 amino acids. The CDR3: CASSFRGRDTEAFF. CDR3 sequence (DNA): TGTGCCAGCAGTTTCAGGGGGCGCGACACTGAAGCTTTCTTT.

This clonotype has at least ten counts. The V call is TRBV11-1, the J call TRBJ1-5; TRBD1 matches 8 bases. J was trimmed by 0 bases and V by 7 bases; bases with no gene match: 14. The germline CDR1 and CDR2 sequences are SGHAT and FQDESV (reference sequence). The length of the CDR3 is 18 residues. CDR3 bases: TGTGCCAGCACCTCGGACAGGGACGTATTCAATAGCAATCAGCCCCAGCATTTT. Its translation is CASTSDRDVFNSNQPQHF.

Many counts were recorded for this clonotype. The rearrangement links TRBV2 to TRBJ2-7; TRBD1 matches at 10 bases. The CDR3 has 14 residues. V lost 9 bases and J lost 6; bases outside the gene matches: 11. Germline V gene lookup returns CDR1 SNHLY and CDR2 FYNNEI. CDR3 sequence (DNA): TGTGCCAGTGCCTCCGGGACAGGGGTTGTCGAGCAGTACTTC. Amino acid sequence: CASASGTGVVEQYF.

The sample holds many counts of this clonotype. The genes are TRBV12-3 or TRBV12-4 and TRBJ2-7; TRBD1 is a possible D gene (5 bases). Trimming took 6 bases from V and 6 from J, leaving 12 bases between them. This CDR3 is built from 12 residues. CDR3 nucleotides: TGTGCCAGCAGAGAGAAGGGGCGCGAGCAGTACTTC. This codes for CASREKGREQYF.

The table lists this clonotype with a few counts. The chain couples TRBV3-1 to TRBJ2-2, with TRBD1 identical over 9 bases. Germline V gene sequence: CDR1 LGHDT, CDR2 YNNKEL (reference sequence). CDR3 length: 16 amino acids. The V segment lost 7 bases and the J segment 1 base; nucleotides outside the gene matches: 7. The CDR3 here is CASNRQGGGNTGELFF. The CDR3 DNA reads as TGTGCCAGCAATCGACAGGGGGGCGGGAACACCGGGGAGCTGTTTTTT.

This clonotype appeared many times. The V gene is TRBV20-1, the J gene TRBJ1-2, with TRBD1 as a possible D gene (6 bases). Trimming shortened V by 1 base and J by 0 bases, and 12 bases separated the two germline ends. The CDR3 sequence is 15 residues long. Germline CDR1 reads DFQATT; CDR2 reads SNEGSKA (reference sequence). CDR3 in DNA: TGCAGTGCTAGAGGGGAGACAGGAGCTAACTATGGCTACACCTTC. Translated: CSARGETGANYGYTF.

This clonotype was counted a few times. The V and J genes are TRBV11-2 and TRBJ2-7; TRBD1 aligns across 8 bases. From germline, CDR1 is SGHAT and CDR2 FQNNGV. The CDR3 covers 15 residues. With V trimmed by 4 bases and J by 2 bases, 7 bases remained unmatched. The CDR3 region has the DNA TGTGCCAGCAGCTGGGGCAGGGGGCCGCCCTACGAGCAGTACGTC. This gives the protein CASSWGRGPPYEQYV.

This clonotype occurred many times. CDR3 in amino acids: CASSLEGRSEQYF. The CDR3 coding sequence is TGCGCCAGCAGCTTGGAGGGGAGGAGCGAGCAGTACTTC. This chain links TRBV5-1 with TRBJ2-7; D is possibly TRBD2 (6 bases). The germline CDR1 and CDR2 sequences are SGHRS and YFSETQ. The CDR3 loop spans 13 amino acids. The germline V and J ends were trimmed by 0 bases and 6 bases, with 10 bases remaining between them.

This clonotype was counted at least ten times. The chain couples TRBV7-2 to TRBJ1-2; D uncertain. Trimming shortened V by 7 bases and J by 6 bases, and 12 bases separated the two germline ends. There are 12 residues in the CDR3. Germline assignment: CDR1 SGHTA and CDR2 FQGNSA. The CDR3 sequence is CASNREGNGYTF. The DNA for the CDR3 is TGTGCCAGCAACCGAGAGGGAAATGGCTACACCTTC.

The rearrangement uses TRBV12-3 or TRBV12-4 and TRBJ2-2; 10 bases map to TRBD2. Trimming took 2 bases from V and 10 from J; bases not matched to a gene: 7. The CDR3 runs 15 residues. Here the CDR3 reads CASSLLAGGGAELFF. The CDR3 bases are TGTGCCAGCAGTTTATTAGCGGGGGGTGGCGCGGAGCTGTTTTTT.

This clonotype was picked up many times. The rearrangement joins TRBV7-2 to TRBJ2-7; D is unclear. The length of the CDR3 is 13 residues. Trimming stripped 5 bases from V and 7 bases from J, with 15 bases between. In germline, CDR1 is SGHTA, CDR2 FQGNSA. CDR3 coding DNA: TGTGCCAGCAGCCACCCAATTCAAGGGGAGCAGTACTTC. It encodes CASSHPIQGEQYF.